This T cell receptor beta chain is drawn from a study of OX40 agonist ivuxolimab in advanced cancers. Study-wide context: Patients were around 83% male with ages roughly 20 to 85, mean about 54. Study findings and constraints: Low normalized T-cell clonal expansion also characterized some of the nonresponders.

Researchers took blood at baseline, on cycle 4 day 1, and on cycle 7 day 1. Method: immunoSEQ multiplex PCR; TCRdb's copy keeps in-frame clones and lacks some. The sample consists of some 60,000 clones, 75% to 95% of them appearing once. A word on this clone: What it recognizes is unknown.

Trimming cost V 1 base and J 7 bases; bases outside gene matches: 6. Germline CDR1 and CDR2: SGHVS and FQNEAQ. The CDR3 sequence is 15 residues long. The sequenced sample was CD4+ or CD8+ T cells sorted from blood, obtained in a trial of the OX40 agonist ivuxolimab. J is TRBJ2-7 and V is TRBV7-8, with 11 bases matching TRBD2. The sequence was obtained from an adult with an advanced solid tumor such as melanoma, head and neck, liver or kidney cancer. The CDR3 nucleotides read TGTGCCAGCAGCTTAGTTAGCGGGAGGGCCTGGGAGCAGTACTTC. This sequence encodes CASSLVSGRAWEQYF.